The 26 T cell receptor beta chains in this list originate from one sample, sequenced in a study of cytomegalovirus exposure and HLA in healthy donors. The PCR was carried out with 60 Vbeta primers and 13 Jbeta primers. Sequencing was performed with immunoSEQ multiplex PCR; in TCRdb, only in-frame clones are kept and a portion is missing. This table holds some 120,000 clones, 65% to 80% found once. The sequencing sample was made of PBMCs. Every receptor here comes from a man aged 18 to 29 in good health and CMV-seropositive.

This clone was seen a handful of times. The rearrangement links TRBV11-3 to TRBJ1-6; D might be TRBD1 (5 bases). The V and J ends lost 5 bases and 7 bases respectively, with 9 bases between them. Germline values: CDR1 SGHNT, CDR2 YENEEA. The CDR3 runs 13 residues. The CDR3 sequence: CASSNGGNSPLHF. CDR3 nucleotides: TGTGCCAGCAGCAACGGGGGGAATTCACCCCTCCACTTT.

The chain recombines TRBV6-1 with TRBJ1-5; perhaps TRBD1 as D (6 bases). Germline CDR1 reads MNHNS; CDR2 reads SASEGT. The CDR3 loop spans 14 amino acids. Deletions cut 6 bases from V and 2 bases from J, with 11 bases between. This chain's CDR3 is CASRRGFGNQPQHF. The CDR3, as DNA: TGTGCCAGCAGGAGGGGGTTTGGCAATCAGCCCCAGCATTTT.

This chain connects TRBV5-1 to TRBJ2-7; 9 nucleotides line up with TRBD1. J was trimmed by 3 bases and V by 0 bases; bases with no gene match: 4. Germline V gene data show CDR1 as SGHRS and CDR2 as YFSETQ. This CDR3 region has 15 residues. CDR3 nucleotide sequence: TGCGCCAGCAGCTTGGACGGGACAGGGTACTACGAGCAGTACTTC. Translating it yields CASSLDGTGYYEQYF.

J is TRBJ2-3 and V is TRBV7-9; D remains unclear. V was trimmed by 0 bases and J by 2 bases, leaving 9 bases between them. This CDR3 region has 15 residues. Germline V gene lookup returns CDR1 SEHNR and CDR2 FQNEAQ (reference sequence). The CDR3 DNA sequence: TGTGCCAGCAGCTTAGCTTCCGACTCCACAGATACGCAGTATTTT. Protein product: CASSLASDSTDTQYF.

J is TRBJ1-3 and V is TRBV5-1; no clear D gene. The V end lost 0 bases, the J end lost 4 bases, and 11 bases lay between the germline ends. There are 15 residues in the CDR3. Germline CDR1 SGHRS, CDR2 YFSETQ. CDR3 residues: CASSLDYMSGNTIYF. The CDR3 DNA reads TGCGCCAGCAGCTTGGACTACATGTCCGGAAACACCATATATTTT. Complete variable domain (other parts from reference TRBV5-1 and TRBJ1-3): KAGVTQTPRYLIKTRGQQVTLSCSPISGHRSVSWYQQTPGQGLQFLFEYFSETQRNKGNFPGRFSGRQFSNSRSEMNVSTLELGDSALYLCASSLDYMSGNTIYFGEGSWLTVV.

The V gene is TRBV5-1, the J gene TRBJ2-2, with D maybe TRBD1 (6 bases). This CDR3 region has 17 residues. From germline, CDR1 is SGHRS and CDR2 YFSETQ. V was trimmed by 4 bases and J by 1 base, leaving 17 bases between them. CDR3 protein: CASSAPHRDLNTGELFF. CDR3 DNA: TGCGCCAGCAGCGCCCCGCACAGGGACCTGAACACCGGGGAGCTGTTTTTT.

The rearrangement links TRBV4-1 to TRBJ2-3; D possibly corresponds to TRBD2 (6 bases). The CDR3 sequence is 15 residues long. The germline V and J ends were trimmed by 4 bases and 0 bases, with 11 bases remaining between them. Germline lookup yields CDR1 MGHRA and CDR2 YSYEKL. The CDR3 here is CASSPAGTSTDTQYF. As DNA, the CDR3 is TGCGCCAGCAGCCCAGCAGGGACTAGCACAGATACGCAGTATTTT.

The genes are TRBV6-5 and TRBJ1-2; TRBD1 matches at 10 bases. The germline V gene has CDR1 MNHEY and CDR2 SVGAGI. This CDR3 spans 14 amino acids. V shed 0 bases and J 8 bases; nucleotides not matched to a gene: 3. Here the CDR3 reads CASSYSTGGGGYTF. CDR3 DNA: TGTGCCAGCAGTTACTCGACAGGGGGCGGAGGCTACACCTTC.

The genes are TRBV5-5 and TRBJ2-7; perhaps TRBD1 as D (6 bases). Germline CDR1 and CDR2: SGHKS and YYEKEE (reference sequence). There are 16 residues in the CDR3. Between the trimmed V and J ends, which lost 5 bases and 2 bases, there was a span of 20 bases. The CDR3 here is CASSSGTRPLPYEQYF. The DNA for the CDR3 is TGTGCCAGCAGTTCCGGGACAAGGCCGTTACCCTACGAGCAGTACTTC. Full variable domain (outside the CDR3, taken from reference TRBV5-5 and TRBJ2-7): DAGVTQSPTHLIKTRGQQVTLRCSPISGHKSVSWYQQVLGQGPQFIFQYYEKEERGRGNFPDRFSARQFPNYSSELNVNALLLGDSALYLCASSSGTRPLPYEQYFGPGTRLTVT.

The chain is built from TRBV20-1 and TRBJ1-2; a possible D gene is TRBD1 (5 bases). CDR3 length: 11 amino acids. Germline CDR1 reads DFQATT; CDR2 reads SNEGSKA (reference sequence). V was cut by 4 bases and J by 10 bases, with 13 bases left in between. In DNA form, the CDR3 reads TGCAGTGCTATCGGGACTGCGCTCTACACCTTC. As protein: CSAIGTALYTF.

The chain joins TRBV11-1 to TRBJ2-2, with D possibly matching TRBD2 (6 bases). The germline V gene encodes CDR1 SGHAT and CDR2 FQDESV (reference sequence). The length of the CDR3 is 17 residues. Trimming removed 2 bases from V and 0 bases from J, with 13 bases in between. Here the CDR3 DNA reads TGTGCCAGCAGCTTATGGGCTAGCGTATCGAACACCGGGGAGCTGTTTTTT. This sequence encodes CASSLWASVSNTGELFF.

V and J are TRBV5-1 and TRBJ2-5; 8 bases are shared with TRBD2. Germline values: CDR1 SGHRS, CDR2 YFSETQ. The V gene end was trimmed by 0 bases and the J gene end by 1 base; junction bases not matched to a gene: 5. The length of the CDR3 is 16 residues. The CDR3 region is CASSLVVAGSQETQYF. In nucleotides, the CDR3 is TGCGCCAGCAGCTTGGTTGTAGCGGGATCCCAAGAGACCCAGTACTTC.

V and J are TRBV4-1 and TRBJ1-1; no definite D call. Trimming left V 3 bases short and J 0 bases short, with 14 bases between. This CDR3 is 16 amino acids long. Per germline, CDR1 MGHRA and CDR2 YSYEKL. The chain's CDR3 is CASSHPSTPMNTEAFF. The DNA for the CDR3 is TGCGCCAGCAGCCACCCTTCAACACCCATGAACACTGAAGCTTTCTTT.

V and J are TRBV6-6 and TRBJ2-1, with 8 nucleotides matching TRBD2. V gave up 10 bases and J gave up 9 bases; unmatched junction bases: 17. From germline, CDR1 is MNHNY and CDR2 SVGAGI (reference sequence). The CDR3 runs 15 residues. In DNA, the CDR3 is TGTGCCATCGGGGGTAGCGGGAAGGAGAACGGTGAGCAGTTCTTC. Translating gives CAIGGSGKENGEQFF.

The chain is built from TRBV6-1 and TRBJ1-1; D unresolved. The CDR3 loop spans 13 amino acids. Germline loops: CDR1 MNHNS, CDR2 SASEGT. Trimming stripped 2 bases from V and 4 bases from J, with 8 bases between. In nucleotides, the CDR3 is TGTGCCAGCAGTGAAATGCCGGGCACTGAAGCTTTCTTT. Protein: CASSEMPGTEAFF.

The rearrangement joins TRBV5-1 to TRBJ1-5; D gene uncertain. V shed 0 bases and J shed 1 base, with 8 bases lying between them. The CDR3 runs to 15 residues. Per germline, CDR1 SGHRS and CDR2 YFSETQ. The CDR3 reads CASSLGGLSNQPQHF. The CDR3 DNA reads TGCGCCAGCAGCTTGGGAGGGTTAAGCAATCAGCCCCAGCATTTT.

The rearrangement joins TRBV18 to TRBJ1-4; possibly TRBD1 for D (5 bases). In germline, CDR1 is KGHSH, CDR2 LQKENI. CDR3 length: 18 amino acids. Trimming removed 1 base at V and 7 bases at J, with 22 bases between. In DNA, the CDR3 is TGTGCCAGCTCACCACGGGGTTCGGTGGGGCTGAGTAGTGAAAAACTGTTTTTT. Protein product: CASSPRGSVGLSSEKLFF.

The count of this clone is one. The chain links TRBV5-1 to TRBJ1-5; 7 nucleotides align to TRBD1. V gave up 5 bases and J gave up 4 bases; unmatched junction bases: 6. Germline-derived CDR1 and CDR2 are SGHRS and YFSETQ. The CDR3 is 14 residues long. CDR3 residues: CASRRDSSNQPQHF. The DNA for the CDR3 is TGCGCCAGCAGACGGGACAGCTCAAATCAGCCCCAGCATTTT.

This clone has only one observation. The chain recombines TRBV28 with TRBJ2-5, with TRBD1 identical over 8 bases. The CDR3 has 14 amino acids. The ends lost 4 bases at V and 5 bases at J; junction bases unmatched: 6. Germline V gene sequence: CDR1 MDHEN, CDR2 SYDVKM. The CDR3 loop is CASSSQGEGETQYF. The CDR3 nucleotides are TGTGCCAGCAGTTCACAGGGGGAAGGGGAGACCCAGTACTTC.

This chain joins TRBV9 and TRBJ2-2; 15 bases are shared with TRBD2. V lost 0 bases and J lost 6; bases outside the gene matches: 3. The length of the CDR3 is 17 residues. Germline V CDR1 and CDR2: SGDLS, YYNGEE. CDR3: CASSVGTSGRAPGELFF. DNA for the CDR3: TGTGCCAGCAGCGTAGGGACTAGCGGGAGGGCTCCCGGGGAGCTGTTTTTT.

The chain carries TRBV27 and TRBJ1-1; tentative D call: TRBD1 (6 bases). This CDR3 is built from 14 residues. V gave up 3 bases and J gave up 5 bases, with 13 bases separating them. Germline CDR1 is MNHEY and CDR2 is SMNVEV (reference sequence). The CDR3 reads CASSLDSLWTEAFF. The CDR3 DNA is TGTGCCAGCAGTTTGGACAGCCTATGGACTGAAGCTTTCTTT.

This rearrangement joins TRBV5-4 to TRBJ2-3; 7 bases line up with TRBD2. CDR3 length equals 14 residues. The ends lost 4 bases at V and 4 bases at J; junction bases unmatched: 6. Looked up from germline, CDR1 is SGHNT and CDR2 is YYREEE (reference sequence). In nucleotides, the CDR3 is TGTGCCAGCAGCCGAAGACTAGCTTCAGATACGCAGTATTTT. Translating it yields CASSRRLASDTQYF.

This clone was seen more than once but under ten times. The rearrangement joins TRBV10-2 to TRBJ1-2, with 9 nucleotides matching TRBD1. Trimming removed 4 bases from V and 5 bases from J; junction bases left unmatched: 8. Germline lookup yields CDR1 WSHSY and CDR2 SAAADI. The CDR3 has 15 amino acids. The CDR3 region has the DNA TGCGCCAGCAGTGGGGACAGGGCAATTGTGTATGGCTACACCTTC. Translated: CASSGDRAIVYGYTF.

The chain is built from TRBV19 and TRBJ1-2; tentatively, D is TRBD1 (6 bases). V was shortened by 0 bases and J by 4 bases, with 21 bases between the two germline ends. The CDR3 is made up of 18 amino acids. From germline, CDR1 is LNHDA and CDR2 SQIVND (reference sequence). The DNA for the CDR3 is TGTGCCAGTAGTATAGAGGGCGCAGGGGCCTTAAATCTCTATGGCTACACCTTC. Translation: CASSIEGAGALNLYGYTF.

The V and J genes are TRBV5-1 and TRBJ2-5, with 7 bases identical to TRBD1. In germline, CDR1 is SGHRS, CDR2 YFSETQ. Germline trimming cut 3 bases from V and 5 bases from J; bases unmatched to any gene: 10. CDR3 length: 15 amino acids. The DNA of the CDR3 is TGCGCCAGCAGCTCAAGAACAGGGGAACGGGAGACCCAGTACTTC. Translation gives CASSSRTGERETQYF.

The V call is TRBV5-4, the J call TRBJ2-1; TRBD2 matches at 8 bases. With V trimmed by 4 bases and J by 8 bases, 14 bases remained unmatched. Germline values: CDR1 SGHNT, CDR2 YYREEE (reference sequence). This CDR3 is built from 16 residues. CDR3 amino acids: CASSPTLAAFNYEQFF. The DNA for the CDR3 is TGTGCCAGCAGCCCGACACTAGCGGCATTCAACTATGAGCAGTTCTTC.